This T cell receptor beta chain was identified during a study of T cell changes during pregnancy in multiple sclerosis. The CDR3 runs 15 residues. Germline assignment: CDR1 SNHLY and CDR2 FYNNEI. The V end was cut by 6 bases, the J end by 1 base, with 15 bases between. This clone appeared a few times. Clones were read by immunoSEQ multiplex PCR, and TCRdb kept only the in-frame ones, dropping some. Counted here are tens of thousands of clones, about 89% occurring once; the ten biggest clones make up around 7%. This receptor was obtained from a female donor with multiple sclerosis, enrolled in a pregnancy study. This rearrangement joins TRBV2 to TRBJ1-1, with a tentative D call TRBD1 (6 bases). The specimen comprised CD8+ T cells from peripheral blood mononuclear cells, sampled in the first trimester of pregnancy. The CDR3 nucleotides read TGTGCCAGCAGGATTACGACAGGAACGAACACTGAAGCTTTCTTT. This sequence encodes CASRITTGTNTEAFF.